The following is a T cell receptor beta chain sequence with its context. This specimen comes from a study of T cells after somatic rescue of genetic block. Clones were sequenced by immunoSEQ multiplex PCR, and TCRdb holds only the in-frame ones, with some missing. This table has around 64,000 clones, about 90% appearing once. The sequenced sample was peripheral blood mononuclear cells (PBMCs). The TCR sequence derives from a man aged 35 to 55.

CDR3 residues: CASSELGRLYGYTF. CDR3 sequence (DNA): TGTGCCAGCAGCGAACTGGGGCGTCTCTATGGCTACACCTTC. The rearrangement joins TRBV7-2 to TRBJ1-2; D is perhaps TRBD1 (5 bases). In germline, CDR1 is SGHTA, CDR2 FQGNSA. The CDR3 runs 14 residues. Trimming took 5 bases from V and 4 from J, leaving 14 bases between them.